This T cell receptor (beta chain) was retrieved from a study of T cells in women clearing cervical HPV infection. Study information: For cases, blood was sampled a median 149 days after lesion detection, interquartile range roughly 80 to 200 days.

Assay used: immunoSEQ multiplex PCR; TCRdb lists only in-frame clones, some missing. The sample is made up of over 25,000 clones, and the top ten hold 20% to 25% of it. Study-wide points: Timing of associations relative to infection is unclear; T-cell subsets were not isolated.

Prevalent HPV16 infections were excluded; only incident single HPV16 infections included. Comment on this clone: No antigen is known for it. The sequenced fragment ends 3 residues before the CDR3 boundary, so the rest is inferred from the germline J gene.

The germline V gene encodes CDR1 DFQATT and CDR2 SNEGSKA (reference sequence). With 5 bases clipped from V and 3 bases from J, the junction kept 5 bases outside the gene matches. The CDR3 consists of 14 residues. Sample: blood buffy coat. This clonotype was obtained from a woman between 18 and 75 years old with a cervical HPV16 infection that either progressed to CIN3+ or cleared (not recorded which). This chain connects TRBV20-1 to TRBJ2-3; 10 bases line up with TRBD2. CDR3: CSARRLAGTDTQYF. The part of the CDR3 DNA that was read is TGCAGTGCTCGAAGACTAGCGGGTACAGATACG.